Listed below are T cell receptor beta chains from one sample, sequenced in a study of blood T cell repertoires in COVID-19. Only in-frame clones appear in the TCRdb table, and some are missing; sequencing was by immunoSEQ multiplex PCR. The repertoire holds 200,000 to 250,000 clones, with 84% as singletons. The source material was peripheral blood. The source is a human donor in a cohort sampled during active COVID-19. CDR3s include the opening cysteine and the closing phenylalanine or tryptophan. The order of the fields is V gene, clone size, D gene, J gene, CDR3 DNA, CDR3 protein. D genes are given only for firm matches. Rows may omit the clone size; those that give it use once, few, many or a size class.

>TRBV7-8|.|TRBD2|TRBJ2-1
TGTGCCAGCAGCTTATTCCGAGCGGGGTCATACAATGAGCAGTTCTTC
CASSLFRAGSYNEQFF
>TRBV12-3/TRBV12-4|.|.|TRBJ1-1
TGTGCCAGCAGCGAACGGTTGAACACTGAAGCTTTCTTT
CASSERLNTEAFF
>TRBV6-1|.|TRBD1|TRBJ1-4
TGTGCCAGCAGTGAAGCGGGGACAGGAAATGAAAAACTGTTTTTT
CASSEAGTGNEKLFF
>TRBV28|.|.|TRBJ1-6
TGTGCCAGCAGTTCATATGCGGGATGGAATTCACCCCTCCACTTT
CASSSYAGWNSPLHF
>TRBV4-1|.|TRBD1|TRBJ1-1
TGCGCCAGCAGCCAAATGGGACAGGGGGATCGGAACACTGAAGCTTTCTTT
CASSQMGQGDRNTEAFF
>TRBV10-3|.|.|TRBJ1-1
TGTGCCATCAGTGAGTCCCAGCAGCGGGGCGGCGCTTTCTTT
CAISESQQRGGAFF
>TRBV28|.|TRBD2|TRBJ2-3
TGTGCCAGCGGGACTAGCTCCCCAGATACGCAGTATTTT
CASGTSSPDTQYF
>TRBV12-3/TRBV12-4|.|.|TRBJ2-3
TGTGCCAGCAGTTTCTATTCAGATACGCAGTATTTT
CASSFYSDTQYF
>TRBV7-2|.|.|TRBJ2-7
TGTGCCAGCAGCTTAGTACCCGGTCTAAGCGAGCAGTACTTC
CASSLVPGLSEQYF
>TRBV6-5|once|TRBD2|TRBJ2-1
TGTGCCAGCAGTTTTAGCGGGGGCGATGAGCAGTTCTTC
CASSFSGGDEQFF
>TRBV7-9|.|TRBD2|TRBJ2-1
TGTGCCAGCAGCTCGACTAGCGGGATGTACAATGAGCAGTTCTTC
CASSSTSGMYNEQFF
>TRBV27|.|TRBD1|TRBJ1-2
TGTGCCAGCAGTTTATCGGGAGGACAGGGATTTAACTATGGCTACACCTTC
CASSLSGGQGFNYGYTF
>TRBV10-3|once|.|TRBJ1-5
TGTGCCATCAGTGATCCCCTTCAGCCCCAGCATTTT
CAISDPLQPQHF
>TRBV28|.|.|TRBJ2-7
TGTGCCAGCAGTTTAGCGGGTCTCTACGAGCAGTACTTC
CASSLAGLYEQYF
>TRBV29-1|.|.|TRBJ2-6
TGCAGCGTCGACAGCTCTGGGGCCAACGTCCTGACTTTC
CSVDSSGANVLTF
>TRBV19|.|TRBD2|TRBJ2-2
TGTGCCAGTAGTTCTCCGGCGGGAGGGAACACCGGGGAGCTGTTTTTT
CASSSPAGGNTGELFF
>TRBV4-1|.|.|TRBJ1-1
TGCGCCAGCAGCCAAGCAGGGATTAACACTGAAGCTTTCTTT
CASSQAGINTEAFF
>TRBV28|.|.|TRBJ1-6
TGTGCCAGCAGGGGGCAGGGGATTTCACCCCTCCACTTT
CASRGQGISPLHF
>TRBV18|.|.|TRBJ1-6
TGTGCCAGCTCACCACTCAGTAATTCACCCCTCCACTTT
CASSPLSNSPLHF
>TRBV7-9|once|TRBD2|TRBJ2-1
TGTGCCAGCAGAAGAGCGGGAGTGTACAATGAGCAGTTCTTC
CASRRAGVYNEQFF
>TRBV11-2|.|TRBD2|TRBJ2-5
TGTGCCAGCAGCTCGATAGCGGGTTTAAGGGAGACCCAGTACTTC
CASSSIAGLRETQYF
>TRBV4-1|.|.|TRBJ2-1
TGCGCCAGCAGCCAAGCGTCTAGCGCCCCTACCTATGAGCAGTTCTTC
CASSQASSAPTYEQFF
>TRBV27|.|TRBD1|TRBJ1-4
TGTGCCAGCGGAAAGACAGGGCGAAGGGAAAAACTGTTTTTT
CASGKTGRREKLFF
>TRBV2|.|.|TRBJ1-4
TGTGCCAGCAGTGCACGGGGGTTGGGTTCGGCAACTAATGAAAAACTGTTTTTT
CASSARGLGSATNEKLFF
>TRBV11-2|few|.|TRBJ1-5
TGTGCCAGCAGCTTAGCAGAAAATCAGCCCCAGCATTTT
CASSLAENQPQHF